This T cell receptor (beta chain) was retrieved from a study of blood T cell repertoires in COVID-19. Study context: Sites across the United States, Italy and Spain contributed samples from acute and convalescent COVID-19. PBMCs, B-cell-depleted T cells, or T cells provided the cDNA or gDNA that made up the material.

The CDR3 covers 14 residues. Trimming took 5 bases from V and 4 from J, leaving 14 bases between them. Looked up from germline, CDR1 is MDHEN and CDR2 is SYDVKM. Original data processing: For nucleated cells, counts were estimated from reference gene primer amplification. Repertoires were generated with immunoSEQ multiplex PCR, while TCRdb's copy carries only in-frame clones and drops some. The V and J calls and clone size are taken from that table; D and trimming were inferred from the DNA. The data contain 250,000 to 300,000 clones, roughly 89% of them singletons. The rearrangement joins TRBV28 to TRBJ1-2, with D tentatively TRBD1 (6 bases). This receptor was identified in a woman aged 25 to 45 with active or convalescent COVID-19. Specimen: peripheral blood. This CDR3 is CASSPRGAPYGYTF. Here the CDR3 DNA reads TGTGCCAGCAGTCCCCGGGGGGCCCCCTATGGCTACACCTTC.